Reported below is one T cell receptor beta chain. These data come from a study of blood T cell repertoires in COVID-19. Study in general: Samples of COVID-19 (acute and convalescent) were obtained from the United States, Italy and Spain. T cells, B-cell-depleted T cells, or PBMCs supplied cDNA or gDNA.

V lost 6 bases to trimming and J lost 5 bases, with 17 bases between them. Germline CDR1 is LGHNT and CDR2 is FRNRAP. This CDR3 spans 14 amino acids. Clones were read by immunoSEQ multiplex PCR, and TCRdb kept only the in-frame ones, dropping some. The sample contains some 140,000 clones, 79% of which appear only once. This clonotype originated in a man aged 55 to 70 with acute or convalescent COVID-19. Sequencing was done on a sample of peripheral blood. V usage is TRBV12-5 and J usage is TRBJ2-7; D may be TRBD1 (5 bases). Here the CDR3 DNA reads TGTGCTAGTGGGTGGCTCGACAGTACTGACGAGCAGTACTTC. Its translation: CASGWLDSTDEQYF.